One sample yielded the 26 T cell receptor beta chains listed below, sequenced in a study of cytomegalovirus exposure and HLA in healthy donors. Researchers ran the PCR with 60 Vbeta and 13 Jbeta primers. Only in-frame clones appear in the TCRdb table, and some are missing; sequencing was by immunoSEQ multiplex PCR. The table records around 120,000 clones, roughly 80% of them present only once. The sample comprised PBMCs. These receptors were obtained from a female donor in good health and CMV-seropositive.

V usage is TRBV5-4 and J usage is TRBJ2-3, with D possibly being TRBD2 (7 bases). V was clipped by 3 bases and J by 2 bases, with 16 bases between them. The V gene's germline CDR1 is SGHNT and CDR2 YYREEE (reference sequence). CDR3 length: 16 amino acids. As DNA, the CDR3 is TGTGCCAGCAGCTCGCCCGGGGGGCCCCCCACAGATACGCAGTATTTT. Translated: CASSSPGGPPTDTQYF. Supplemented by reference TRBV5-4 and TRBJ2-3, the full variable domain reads ETGVTQSPTHLIKTRGQQVTLRCSSQSGHNTVSWYQQALGQGPQFIFQYYREEENGRGNFPPRFSGLQFPNYSSELNVNALELDDSALYLCASSSPGGPPTDTQYFGPGTRLTVL.

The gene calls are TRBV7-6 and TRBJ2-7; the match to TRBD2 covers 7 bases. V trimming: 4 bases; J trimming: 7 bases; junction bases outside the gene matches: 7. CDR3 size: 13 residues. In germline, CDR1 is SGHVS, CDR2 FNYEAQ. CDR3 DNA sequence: TGTGCCAGCAGCTCCGGGACTAAACGGGAGCAGTACTTC. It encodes CASSSGTKREQYF.

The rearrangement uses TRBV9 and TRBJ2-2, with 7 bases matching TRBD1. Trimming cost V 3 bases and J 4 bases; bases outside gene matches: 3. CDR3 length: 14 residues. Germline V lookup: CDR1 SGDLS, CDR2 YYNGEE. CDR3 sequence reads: CASSEGASTGELFF. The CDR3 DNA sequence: TGTGCCAGCAGCGAGGGGGCGAGCACCGGGGAGCTGTTTTTT. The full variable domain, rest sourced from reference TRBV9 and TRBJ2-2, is DSGVTQTPKHLITATGQRVTLRCSPRSGDLSVYWYQQSLDQGLQFLIQYYNGEERAKGNILERFSAQQFPDLHSELNLSSLELGDSALYFCASSEGASTGELFFGEGSRLTVL.

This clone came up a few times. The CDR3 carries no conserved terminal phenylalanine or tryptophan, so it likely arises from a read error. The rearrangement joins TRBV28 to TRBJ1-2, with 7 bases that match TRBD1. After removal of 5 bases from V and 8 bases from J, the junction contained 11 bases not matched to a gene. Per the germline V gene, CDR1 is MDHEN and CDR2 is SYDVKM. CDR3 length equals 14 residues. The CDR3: CASSGGQTWSGYTP. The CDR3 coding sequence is TGTGCCAGCAGTGGGGGACAGACTTGGAGCGGCTACACCCCC.

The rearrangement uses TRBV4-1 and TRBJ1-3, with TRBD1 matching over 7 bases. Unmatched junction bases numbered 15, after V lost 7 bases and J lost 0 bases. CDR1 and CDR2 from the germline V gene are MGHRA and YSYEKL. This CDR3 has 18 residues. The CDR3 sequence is CASTQVPWTGLSGNTIYF. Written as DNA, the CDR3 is TGCGCCAGCACTCAGGTCCCTTGGACAGGCCTCTCTGGAAACACCATATATTTT.

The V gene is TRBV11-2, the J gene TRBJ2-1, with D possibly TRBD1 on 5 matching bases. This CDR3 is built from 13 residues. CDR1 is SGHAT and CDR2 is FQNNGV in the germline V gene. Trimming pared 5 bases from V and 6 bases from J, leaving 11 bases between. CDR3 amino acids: CASSLGHPNEQFF. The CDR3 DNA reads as TGTGCCAGCAGCCTCGGACACCCCAATGAGCAGTTCTTC.

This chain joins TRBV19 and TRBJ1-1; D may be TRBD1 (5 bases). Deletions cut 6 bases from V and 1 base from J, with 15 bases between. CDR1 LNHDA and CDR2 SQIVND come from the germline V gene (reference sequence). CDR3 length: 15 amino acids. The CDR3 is CASSEAGVGNTEAFF. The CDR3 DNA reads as TGTGCCAGTAGCGAAGCGGGGGTAGGGAACACTGAAGCTTTCTTT.

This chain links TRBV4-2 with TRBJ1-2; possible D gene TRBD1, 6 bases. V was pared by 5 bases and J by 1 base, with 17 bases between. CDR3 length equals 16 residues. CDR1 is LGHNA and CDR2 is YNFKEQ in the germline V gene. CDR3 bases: TGTGCCAGCAGCTTATCTTCGGACAGTAGTAACTATGGCTACACCTTC. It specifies CASSLSSDSSNYGYTF.

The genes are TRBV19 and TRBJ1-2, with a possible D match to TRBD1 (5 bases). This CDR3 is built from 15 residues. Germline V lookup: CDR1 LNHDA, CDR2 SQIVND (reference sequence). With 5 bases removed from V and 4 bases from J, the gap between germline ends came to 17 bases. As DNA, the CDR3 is TGTGCCAGTAGTGTTTGGGGGGTTGAAGGCTATGGCTACACCTTC. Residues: CASSVWGVEGYGYTF.

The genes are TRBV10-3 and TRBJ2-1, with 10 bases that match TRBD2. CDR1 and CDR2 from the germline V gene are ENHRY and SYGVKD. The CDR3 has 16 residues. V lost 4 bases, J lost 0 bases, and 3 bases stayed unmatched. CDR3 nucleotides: TGTGCCATCAGTGTGGGACTAGCGATCTCCTACAATGAGCAGTTCTTC. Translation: CAISVGLAISYNEQFF.

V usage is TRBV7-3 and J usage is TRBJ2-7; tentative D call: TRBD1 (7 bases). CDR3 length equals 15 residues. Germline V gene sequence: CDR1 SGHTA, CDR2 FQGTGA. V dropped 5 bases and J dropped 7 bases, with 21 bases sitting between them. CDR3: CASSPAGQFKGEQYF. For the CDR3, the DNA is TGTGCCAGCAGCCCCGCGGGACAGTTCAAAGGGGAGCAGTACTTC.

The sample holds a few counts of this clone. CDR3 sequence: CASSEDRGRTDTQYF. DNA of the CDR3: TGCGCCAGCAGCGAGGACAGGGGACGCACAGATACGCAGTATTTT. The chain couples TRBV5-1 to TRBJ2-3; 9 bases map to TRBD1. J gave up 1 base and V 4 bases, and 4 bases lay outside the gene matches. The germline gives CDR1 SGHRS, CDR2 YFSETQ. CDR3 size: 15 residues.

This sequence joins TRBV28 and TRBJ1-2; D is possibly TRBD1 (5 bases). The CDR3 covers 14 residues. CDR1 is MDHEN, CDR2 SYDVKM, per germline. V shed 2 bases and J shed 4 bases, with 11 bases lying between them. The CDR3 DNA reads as TGTGCCAGCAGTTTACCAGGGCCATCCTATGGCTACACCTTC. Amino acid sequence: CASSLPGPSYGYTF.

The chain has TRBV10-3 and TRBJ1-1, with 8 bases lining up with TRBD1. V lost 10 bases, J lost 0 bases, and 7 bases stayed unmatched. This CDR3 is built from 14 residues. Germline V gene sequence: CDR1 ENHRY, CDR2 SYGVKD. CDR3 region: CATTGGRMNTEAFF. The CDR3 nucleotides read TGTGCCACCACAGGGGGAAGAATGAACACTGAAGCTTTCTTT.

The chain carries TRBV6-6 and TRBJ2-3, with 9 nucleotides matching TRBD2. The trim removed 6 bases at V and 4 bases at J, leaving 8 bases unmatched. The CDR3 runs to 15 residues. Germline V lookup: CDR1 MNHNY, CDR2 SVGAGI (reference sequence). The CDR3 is CASSYSGGGADTQYF. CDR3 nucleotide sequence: TGTGCCAGCAGCTATAGCGGGGGAGGAGCAGATACGCAGTATTTT.

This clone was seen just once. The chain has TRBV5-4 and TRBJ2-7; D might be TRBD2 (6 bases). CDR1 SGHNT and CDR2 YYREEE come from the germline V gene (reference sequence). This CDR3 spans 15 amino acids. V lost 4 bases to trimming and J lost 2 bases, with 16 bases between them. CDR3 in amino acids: CASSAAGTGAYEQYF. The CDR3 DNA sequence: TGTGCCAGCAGCGCTGCCGGGACTGGAGCCTACGAGCAGTACTTC.

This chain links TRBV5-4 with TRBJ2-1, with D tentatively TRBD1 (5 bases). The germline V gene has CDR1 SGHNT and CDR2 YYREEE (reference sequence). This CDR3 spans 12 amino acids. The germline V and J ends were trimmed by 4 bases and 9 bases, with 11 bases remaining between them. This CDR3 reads CASSRRGSEQFF. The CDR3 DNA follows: TGTGCCAGCAGCCGTAGGGGCTCTGAGCAGTTCTTC.

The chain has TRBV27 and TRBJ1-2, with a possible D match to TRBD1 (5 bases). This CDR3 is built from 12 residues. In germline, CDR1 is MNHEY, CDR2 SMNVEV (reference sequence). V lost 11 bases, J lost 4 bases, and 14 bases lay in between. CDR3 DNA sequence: TGTGCCGCGGGAGGGGCGTCCTATGGCTACACCTTC. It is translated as CAAGGASYGYTF.

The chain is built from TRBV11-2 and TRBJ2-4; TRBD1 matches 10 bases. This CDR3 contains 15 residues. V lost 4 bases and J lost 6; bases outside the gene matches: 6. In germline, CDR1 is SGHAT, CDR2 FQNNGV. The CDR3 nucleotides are TGTGCCAGCAGCTCCCGTGGACAGGGGGGAAACATTCAGTACTTC. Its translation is CASSSRGQGGNIQYF.

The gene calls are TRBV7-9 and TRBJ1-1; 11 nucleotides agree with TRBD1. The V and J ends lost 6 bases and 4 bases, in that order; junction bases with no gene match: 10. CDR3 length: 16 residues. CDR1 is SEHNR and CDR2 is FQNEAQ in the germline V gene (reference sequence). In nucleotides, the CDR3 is TGTGCCAGCAGAGAACTGGGCGGGACAGGGGGCACTGAAGCTTTCTTT. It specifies CASRELGGTGGTEAFF.

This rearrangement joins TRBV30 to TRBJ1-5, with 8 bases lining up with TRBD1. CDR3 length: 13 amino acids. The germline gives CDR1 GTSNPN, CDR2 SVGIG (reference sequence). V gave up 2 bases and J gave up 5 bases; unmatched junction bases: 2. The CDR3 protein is CAWSNRGYQPQHF. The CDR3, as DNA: TGTGCCTGGAGTAACAGGGGGTATCAGCCCCAGCATTTT.

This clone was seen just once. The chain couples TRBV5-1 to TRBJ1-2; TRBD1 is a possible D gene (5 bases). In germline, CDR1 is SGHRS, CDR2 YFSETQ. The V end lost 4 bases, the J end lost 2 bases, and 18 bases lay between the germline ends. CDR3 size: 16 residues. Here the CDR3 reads CASSQWQGLRNYGYTF. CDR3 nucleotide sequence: TGCGCCAGCAGCCAGTGGCAGGGACTTAGGAACTATGGCTACACCTTC.

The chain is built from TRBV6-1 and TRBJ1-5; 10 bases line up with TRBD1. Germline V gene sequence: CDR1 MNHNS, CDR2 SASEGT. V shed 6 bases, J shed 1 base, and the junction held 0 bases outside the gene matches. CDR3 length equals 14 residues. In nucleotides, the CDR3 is TGTGCCAGCAGGGGACAGGGGAGCAATCAGCCCCAGCATTTT. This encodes CASRGQGSNQPQHF.

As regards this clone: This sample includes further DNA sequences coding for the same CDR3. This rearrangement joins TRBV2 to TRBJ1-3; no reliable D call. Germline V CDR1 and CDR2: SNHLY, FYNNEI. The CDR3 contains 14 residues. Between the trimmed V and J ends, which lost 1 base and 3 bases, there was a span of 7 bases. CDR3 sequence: CASSEGVSGNTIYF. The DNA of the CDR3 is TGTGCCAGCAGTGAAGGCGTAAGTGGAAACACCATATATTTT.

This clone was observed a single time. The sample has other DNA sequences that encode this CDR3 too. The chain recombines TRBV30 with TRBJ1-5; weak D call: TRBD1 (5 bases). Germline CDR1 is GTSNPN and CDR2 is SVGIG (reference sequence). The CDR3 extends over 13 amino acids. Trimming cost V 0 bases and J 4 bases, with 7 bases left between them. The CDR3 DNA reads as TGTGCCTGGAGTGTCCGGGGGAATCAGCCCCAGCATTTT. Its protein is CAWSVRGNQPQHF.

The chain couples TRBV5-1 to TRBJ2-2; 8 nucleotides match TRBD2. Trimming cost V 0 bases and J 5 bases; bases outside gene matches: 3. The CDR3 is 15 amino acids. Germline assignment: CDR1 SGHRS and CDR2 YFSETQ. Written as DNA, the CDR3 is TGCGCCAGCAGCTTGGCCGGGAGGGGAACCGGGGAGCTGTTTTTT. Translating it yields CASSLAGRGTGELFF.